A selection of T cell receptor beta chains follows, all from one sample in a study of T-cell reconstitution after alpha-beta-depleted transplantation in children. From the PCR reads, TCRdb called clonotypes with MiXCR, one entry per CDR3 protein. In the table there are some 440,000 distinct CDR3 sequences, 15% to 20% of which are singletons. Source: PBMCs, mostly from graft donor cells, taken 360 days after TCRalphabeta/CD19-depleted stem cell transplant. The receptors come from a boy in the first two years of life who had a stem cell transplant for Wiskott-Aldrich syndrome, so the T cells may come from the graft donor. The CDR3 runs from the conserved cysteine through the conserved F or W. A D gene is named only where the DNA matches it firmly. Clone size is stated in some rows and not others, as once, few, many or a class when expanded.

abundance,d_gene,v_gene,j_gene,CDR3aa,CDR3nt
few,-,TRBV3-1,TRBJ2-5,CASSQDGGGPQETQYF,TGTGCCAGCAGCCAAGATGGAGGGGGACCCCAAGAGACCCAGTACTTC
-,-,TRBV20-1,TRBJ2-1,CSARGALSGLSYNEQFF,TGCAGTGCTAGGGGCGCCCTTAGCGGACTCTCCTACAATGAGCAGTTCTTC
few,-,TRBV7-2,TRBJ2-3,CASSLGHSPSTDTQYF,TGTGCCAGCAGCTTAGGCCACAGCCCTAGCACAGATACGCAGTATTTT
few,-,TRBV10-1,TRBJ2-5,CASSESVTAQETQYF,TGCGCCAGCAGTGAGTCGGTAACAGCTCAAGAGACCCAGTACTTC
few,-,TRBV19,TRBJ2-7,CASSMSKDGEQYF,TGTGCCAGTAGTATGAGTAAGGACGGCGAGCAGTACTTC
few,TRBD1,TRBV7-6,TRBJ2-2,CASSLEDRRAGELFF,TGTGCCAGCAGCTTAGAGGACAGGCGCGCCGGGGAGCTGTTTTTT
-,TRBD2,TRBV20-1,TRBJ2-3,CSARFSGGGDTQYF,TGCAGTGCTAGATTTAGCGGGGGGGGGGATACGCAGTATTTT
few,-,TRBV10-2,TRBJ2-7,CASQRGPAYEQYF,TGCGCCAGCCAAAGAGGGCCGGCCTACGAGCAGTACTTC
-,-,TRBV3-1,TRBJ2-7,CASSHRGPPSKQYF,TGTGCCAGCAGCCACAGGGGCCCTCCTTCCAAGCAGTACTTC
-,-,TRBV27,TRBJ2-1,CASSPKRGSYNEQFF,TGTGCCAGCAGTCCCAAGAGGGGGTCCTACAATGAGCAGTTCTTC
few,-,TRBV4-2,TRBJ1-1,CASSQDRGLRVAEAFF,TGTGCCAGCAGCCAAGATCGGGGCCTAAGAGTTGCTGAAGCTTTCTTT
few,-,TRBV7-9,TRBJ2-3,CASSLVHYTDTQYF,TGTGCCAGCAGCTTAGTACACTACACAGATACGCAGTATTTT
few,-,TRBV12-3/TRBV12-4,TRBJ2-5,CASSLEPWGETQYF,TGTGCCAGCAGTTTGGAACCCTGGGGGGAGACCCAGTACTTC
few,-,TRBV24-1,TRBJ2-1,CATSAAGQLNEQFF,TGTGCCACCAGTGCCGCGGGACAGCTCAATGAGCAGTTCTTC
-,TRBD2,TRBV20-1,TRBJ2-5,CSARRTSGGTQYF,TGCAGTGCTAGACGGACTAGCGGGGGGACCCAGTACTTC
few,TRBD1,TRBV4-3,TRBJ1-2,CASSRLPGQNYGYTF,TGCGCCAGCAGCCGACTGCCGGGACAGAACTATGGCTACACCTTC
few,TRBD1,TRBV5-6,TRBJ2-4,CASSLAGTGFIPLAKNIQYF,TGTGCCAGCAGCCTTGCCGGGACAGGTTTCATTCCTCTAGCCAAAAACATTCAGTACTTC
-,-,TRBV5-1,TRBJ2-3,CASSFRDFTDTQYF,TGCGCCAGCAGCTTCCGGGACTTCACAGATACGCAGTATTTT
-,TRBD2,TRBV4-1,TRBJ2-5,CASSKTPGLAQETQYF,TGCGCCAGCAGCAAAACCCCTGGACTAGCGCAAGAGACCCAGTACTTC
-,-,TRBV25-1,TRBJ2-7,CATRLTDYEQYF,TGTGCCACCAGGCTTACAGACTACGAGCAGTACTTC
few,-,TRBV24-1,TRBJ2-2,CATSDLGRENTGELFF,TGTGCCACCAGTGATTTGGGCAGGGAAAACACCGGGGAGCTGTTTTTT
few,-,TRBV29-1,TRBJ2-2,CSALSSTGELFF,TGCAGCGCACTCTCCAGTACCGGGGAGCTGTTTTTT
-,TRBD2,TRBV5-1,TRBJ2-1,CASTQTSGYNEQFF,TGCGCCAGCACGCAGACTAGCGGCTACAATGAGCAGTTCTTC
once,TRBD1,TRBV24-1,TRBJ2-5,CATSDSAPGGLKTQYF,TGTGCCACCAGTGATTCGGCTCCAGGGGGTCTGAAGACCCAGTACTTC
-,TRBD1,TRBV10-3,TRBJ2-5,CAISEGTGTKTQYF,TGTGCCATCAGTGAGGGGACAGGGACAAAGACCCAGTACTTC
-,-,TRBV7-2,TRBJ2-3,CASSLDWGSSTDTQYF,TGTGCCAGCAGCTTAGATTGGGGTTCTTCCACAGATACGCAGTATTTT
few,TRBD1,TRBV20-1,TRBJ1-5,CSAPFRGFLNQPQHF,TGCAGTGCCCCCTTCAGGGGGTTTCTCAATCAGCCCCAGCATTTT
-,TRBD2,TRBV9,TRBJ2-5,CASSMFSGLAGETQYF,TGTGCCAGCAGCATGTTCTCGGGACTAGCGGGAGAGACCCAGTACTTC
-,-,TRBV28,TRBJ1-2,CALGGKGYTF,TGTGCCCTTGGGGGGAAAGGCTACACCTTC
-,-,TRBV7-2,TRBJ2-5,CASSFWSYQETQYF,TGTGCCAGCAGCTTTTGGAGTTACCAAGAGACCCAGTACTTC
-,TRBD2,TRBV13,TRBJ2-7,CASSSKAGGPYEQYF,TGTGCCAGCAGCTCTAAAGCGGGAGGGCCATACGAGCAGTACTTC
few,-,TRBV7-6,TRBJ2-4,CASSLGSGLGENIQYF,TGTGCCAGCAGCTTAGGGTCAGGGCTAGGCGAAAACATTCAGTACTTC
-,-,TRBV20-1,TRBJ2-7,CSAYGKGYEQYF,TGCAGTGCTTACGGAAAGGGTTACGAGCAGTACTTC
few,-,TRBV6-2/TRBV6-3,TRBJ2-1,CASSPTSSFYNEQFF,TGTGCCAGCAGTCCCACTAGCTCCTTCTACAATGAGCAGTTCTTC
-,-,TRBV7-9,TRBJ2-7,CASSRNEQYF,TGTGCCAGCAGCCGGAACGAGCAGTACTTC
-,TRBD1,TRBV12-3/TRBV12-4,TRBJ1-5,CASSLRGQGNQPQHF,TGTGCCAGCAGTTTAAGGGGGCAAGGCAATCAGCCCCAGCATTTT
-,TRBD2,TRBV7-9,TRBJ2-7,CASSFKLAGNEQYF,TGTGCCAGCAGCTTTAAGCTAGCGGGAAACGAGCAGTACTTC
many,-,TRBV29-1,TRBJ2-5,CSVGAVKGETQYF,TGCAGCGTTGGTGCCGTTAAGGGGGAGACCCAGTACTTC